This passage covers 17 T cell receptor beta chains from one sample sequenced in a study of T cell responses to AZD1222 COVID-19 vaccine. Profiling relied on immunoSEQ multiplex PCR, and the TCRdb table lists in-frame clones only, not all of them. This table has around 99,000 clones, more than 85% appearing once. The source material was peripheral blood, sampled 28 days after the second AZD1222 dose. The source of these receptors is an adult who received the AZD1222 COVID-19 vaccine.

The chain recombines TRBV13 with TRBJ1-2; D possibly corresponds to TRBD1 (6 bases). Germline CDR1 reads PRHDT; CDR2 reads FYEKMQ (reference sequence). V lost 5 bases, J lost 4 bases, and 14 bases lay in between. The CDR3 extends over 14 amino acids. The CDR3 sequence is CASSRQAVVYGYTF. In nucleotides, the CDR3 is TGTGCCAGCAGCCGACAGGCGGTGGTCTATGGCTACACCTTC.

This clone was found a few times. CDR3 amino acids: CASSLGRTGPYEQYF. The DNA of the CDR3 is TGCGCCAGCAGCTTGGGAAGGACAGGACCTTACGAGCAGTACTTC. The chain combines TRBV5-1 with TRBJ2-7; TRBD1 matches at 7 bases. The junction had 7 bases not matched to a gene; V was cut back by 0 bases and J by 4 bases. Germline CDR1 is SGHRS and CDR2 is YFSETQ. The CDR3 extends over 15 amino acids.

The rearrangement links TRBV5-1 to TRBJ1-1, with TRBD1 as a possible D gene (5 bases). Trimming took 0 bases from V and 4 from J, leaving 10 bases between them. This CDR3 is built from 14 residues. The germline CDR1 and CDR2 sequences are SGHRS and YFSETQ. The CDR3 reads CASSLDFGATEAFF. The DNA of the CDR3 is TGCGCCAGCAGCTTGGATTTTGGGGCCACTGAAGCTTTCTTT.

The CDR3 coding sequence is TGCGCCAGCAGCCCTAGCGGGAGATCCTACAATGAGCAGTTCTTC. Its protein product is CASSPSGRSYNEQFF. The chain uses TRBV5-1 and TRBJ2-1; 10 bases are shared with TRBD2. J gave up 1 base and V 4 bases, and 2 bases lay outside the gene matches. Germline CDR1 and CDR2: SGHRS and YFSETQ. This CDR3 is 15 amino acids long.

V is TRBV3-1 (or the pseudogene TRBV3-2) and J is TRBJ2-3; D unresolved. CDR3 length: 14 amino acids. Trimming shortened V by 4 bases and J by 6 bases, and 14 bases separated the two germline ends. Germline CDR1 LGHDT, CDR2 YNNKEL (reference sequence). CDR3 amino acids: CASSRQDRKDTQYF. Here the CDR3 DNA reads TGTGCCAGCAGCCGACAAGATAGGAAGGATACGCAGTATTTT.

The CDR3 loop is CASSFRVVPSYEQYF. The CDR3 DNA reads TGTGCCAGCAGCTTTCGCGTGGTACCCTCTTACGAGCAGTACTTC. The chain is built from TRBV7-8 and TRBJ2-7; D ambiguous. From germline, CDR1 is SGHVS and CDR2 FQNEAQ. The CDR3 has 15 residues. Trimming removed 3 bases at V and 4 bases at J, with 16 bases between. Based on the CDR3 plus reference TRBV7-8 and TRBJ2-7, the full variable domain is GAGVSQSPRYKVAKRGQDVALRCDPISGHVSLFWYQQALGQGPEFLTYFQNEAQLDKSGLPSDRFFAERPEGSVSTLKIQRTQQEDSAVYLCASSFRVVPSYEQYFGPGTRLTVT.

The table lists this clone with a count of one. DNA of the CDR3: TGTGCCAGAGGGGCCAGGGGGAGCTCCTACGAGCAGTACTTC. This codes for CARGARGSSYEQYF. The J gene is TRBJ2-7, the V gene TRBV19, with 7 bases matching TRBD1. From germline, CDR1 is LNHDA and CDR2 SQIVND (reference sequence). V gave up 9 bases and J gave up 0 bases; unmatched junction bases: 8. The CDR3 is made up of 14 amino acids.

A single count supports this clone. The V call is TRBV29-1, the J call TRBJ2-7; D is possibly TRBD2 (9 bases). The CDR3 has 12 residues. CDR1 and CDR2 (germline): SQVTM, ANQGSEA. The V end was cut by 3 bases, the J end by 9 bases, with 15 bases between. CDR3 region: CSVDRGREGQYF. The CDR3 DNA sequence: TGCAGCGTTGACAGGGGGCGGGAGGGGCAGTACTTC.

The gene calls are TRBV12-1 and TRBJ2-1; the table's D gene call, TRBD2, was not cross checked with the DNA. TRBV12-1 is deemed a pseudogene. The CDR3 contains 15 residues. The CDR3 spells CASSPLAGITVEQFF. The CDR3 DNA sequence: TGTGCCAGCAGCCCCCTAGCGGGGATTACCGTTGAGCAGTTCTTC.

The chain carries TRBV4-1 and TRBJ2-1, with 13 bases matching TRBD2. The germline gives CDR1 MGHRA, CDR2 YSYEKL. This CDR3 has 15 amino acids. Germline trimming cut 5 bases from V and 4 bases from J; bases unmatched to any gene: 2. CDR3 region: CASSWTSGRYNEQFF. The CDR3 bases are TGCGCCAGCAGCTGGACTAGCGGGAGATACAATGAGCAGTTCTTC.

The gene calls are TRBV28 and TRBJ1-2; 7 nucleotides line up with TRBD1. This CDR3 comprises 16 residues. The germline V gene encodes CDR1 MDHEN and CDR2 SYDVKM. Losses at the gene ends were 6 bases for V and 5 bases for J; bases not matched to a gene: 15. In nucleotides, the CDR3 is TGTGCCAGCAGGGGGGGGGACAGCAAAACTGAGTATGGCTACACCTTC. Translating it yields CASRGGDSKTEYGYTF.

The chain combines TRBV6-5 with TRBJ2-7; D is possibly TRBD1 (6 bases). V was trimmed by 4 bases and J by 5 bases, leaving 15 bases between them. In germline, CDR1 is MNHEY, CDR2 SVGAGI. This CDR3 is built from 14 residues. CDR3: CASSFGRGIDEQYF. The CDR3 coding sequence is TGTGCCAGCAGTTTTGGCAGGGGAATCGACGAGCAGTACTTC.

This clone was seen once. The chain links TRBV11-2 to TRBJ2-7, with 10 bases lining up with TRBD1. Germline values: CDR1 SGHAT, CDR2 FQNNGV. The CDR3 consists of 16 residues. V shed 5 bases and J 5 bases; nucleotides not matched to a gene: 12. The CDR3 is CASSTYRGQGSNEQYF. The DNA for the CDR3 is TGTGCCAGCAGCACTTACCGGGGACAGGGGTCCAACGAGCAGTACTTC.

The chain couples TRBV7-2 to TRBJ1-2; 8 bases line up with TRBD1. Germline CDR1 reads SGHTA; CDR2 reads FQGNSA. The junction had 9 bases not matched to a gene; V was cut back by 1 base and J by 8 bases. The CDR3 consists of 15 residues. For the CDR3, the DNA is TGTGCCAGCAGCTTAGTAGATCAGGGGGCGAGAGGCTACACCTTC. This codes for CASSLVDQGARGYTF.

The genes are TRBV29-1 and TRBJ2-1; D perhaps matches TRBD1 (5 bases). CDR1 and CDR2 (germline): SQVTM, ANQGSEA. V lost 2 bases, J lost 10 bases, and 12 bases lay in between. The CDR3 is 12 residues long. The CDR3 loop is CSVERRTREQFF. As DNA, the CDR3 is TGCAGCGTTGAACGCCGGACACGGGAGCAGTTCTTC.

The rearrangement uses TRBV2 and TRBJ2-5; TRBD1 might be the D (5 bases). The V end lost 3 bases, the J end lost 1 base, and 12 bases lay between the germline ends. The CDR3 runs to 15 residues. The V gene's germline CDR1 is SNHLY and CDR2 FYNNEI. CDR3 sequence reads: CASSEIGAVQETQYF. The CDR3 DNA sequence: TGTGCCAGCAGTGAGATAGGGGCAGTCCAAGAGACCCAGTACTTC. The whole variable domain, remainder taken from reference TRBV2 and TRBJ2-5, is EPEVTQTPSHQVTQMGQEVILRCVPISNHLYFYWYRQILGQKVEFLVSFYNNEISEKSEIFDDQFSVERPDGSNFTLKIRSTKLEDSAMYFCASSEIGAVQETQYFGPGTRLLVL.

The rearrangement links TRBV28 to TRBJ2-3, with no clear D. Germline loops: CDR1 MDHEN, CDR2 SYDVKM. The CDR3 is 13 amino acids. Trimming pared 8 bases from V and 1 base from J, leaving 10 bases between. The chain's CDR3 is CASSLIGTDTQYF. CDR3 coding DNA: TGTGCCAGCTCCCTTATCGGCACAGATACGCAGTATTTT.